Listed below are T cell receptor beta chains from one sample, sequenced in a study of T cell responses to AZD1222 COVID-19 vaccine. TCRdb's copy holds only in-frame clones and misses some; the assay was immunoSEQ multiplex PCR. Of roughly 80,000 clones listed, 85% to 90% are singletons. The starting material was peripheral blood, obtained on day 0 of MenACWY control vaccination. These receptors all stem from an adult in good health. The CDR3 runs from the conserved cysteine through the conserved F or W. The D gene is left open where the match is weak. Only some rows state a clone size, as once, few, many or a class for expanded clones.

J | size | V | D | DNA | CDR3
TRBJ2-5 | - | TRBV2 | TRBD2 | TGTGCCAGCAGTGAACGGGAGGGAGAGACCCAGTACTTC | CASSEREGETQYF
TRBJ1-1 | - | TRBV28 | - | TGTGCCAGCGGAACAGGGTGGACTGAAGCTTTCTTT | CASGTGWTEAFF
TRBJ2-1 | - | TRBV27 | TRBD2 | TGTGCCAGCAGTTTCATGGCGGGAGCTTACAATGAGCAGTTCTTC | CASSFMAGAYNEQFF
TRBJ1-1 | - | TRBV27 | - | TGTGCCAGCAAGAGAGGGACGCTCGGGGGGGACACTGAAGCTTTCTTT | CASKRGTLGGDTEAFF
TRBJ2-7 | - | TRBV29-1 | TRBD1 | TGCAGCGTTGCGGAGACCGGGACAGGGAGCTCCTACGAGCAGTACTTC | CSVAETGTGSSYEQYF
TRBJ2-7 | once | TRBV5-1 | - | TGCGCCAGCTCCACCCAGGGTGGCGACGAGCAGTACTTC | CASSTQGGDEQYF
TRBJ1-1 | - | TRBV20-1 | - | TGCAGTGCTCCAGAATACACTGAAGCTTTCTTT | CSAPEYTEAFF
TRBJ2-7 | - | TRBV9 | - | TGTGCCAGCAGCGTTGGTCAACTAGTCTACGAGCAGTACTTC | CASSVGQLVYEQYF
TRBJ1-2 | - | TRBV9 | TRBD1 | TGTGCCAGCAGCGCGGGAGACAGGGTGAGGTATGGCTACACCTTC | CASSAGDRVRYGYTF
TRBJ2-3 | - | TRBV7-8 | - | TGTGCCAGCAGCTTAGCGGGCGTTCCGAATACGCAGTATTTT | CASSLAGVPNTQYF
TRBJ2-7 | - | TRBV6-2/TRBV6-3 | - | TGTGCCAGCAGTTACACTGGGGGCTACGAGCAGTACTTC | CASSYTGGYEQYF
TRBJ1-2 | - | TRBV30 | - | TGTGCCTGGAGCTCGTTGGGCTACACCTTC | CAWSSLGYTF
TRBJ1-5 | - | TRBV20-1 | - | TGCAGTGCTAGTGGGGCAGGGTATCAGCCCCAGCATTTT | CSASGAGYQPQHF
TRBJ2-7 | - | TRBV5-1 | TRBD1 | TGCGCCAGCAGCTTGGGGGACAGGGGGCCCTACGAGCAGTACTTC | CASSLGDRGPYEQYF
TRBJ2-7 | - | TRBV9 | - | TGTGCCAGCAGCGTAGGCACCGAGCAGTACTTC | CASSVGTEQYF
TRBJ2-7 | - | TRBV25-1 | - | TGTGCCAGCAGTGAATGGGGAGGAACTACCTACGAGCAGTACTTC | CASSEWGGTTYEQYF
TRBJ2-1 | few | TRBV25-1 | TRBD1 | TGTGCCAGCAGTGAATGGGGACAGGGATCCAATGAGCAGTTCTTC | CASSEWGQGSNEQFF
TRBJ1-1 | once | TRBV6-5 | - | TGTGCCAGCAGTTACTCGTCGGTTGTGAACACTGAAGCTTTCTTT | CASSYSSVVNTEAFF
TRBJ2-7 | - | TRBV7-9 | - | TGTGCCAGCAGCTTCGGGTCCCTAAGCTCCTACGAGCAGTACTTC | CASSFGSLSSYEQYF
TRBJ1-3 | - | TRBV7-2 | - | TGTGCCAGCAGCTCGAGGACGGCCTCTGGAAACACCATATATTTT | CASSSRTASGNTIYF
TRBJ2-7 | - | TRBV7-9 | - | TGTGCCAGCAGCCCATCTTACGAGCAGTACTTC | CASSPSYEQYF
TRBJ1-5 | - | TRBV5-1 | - | TGCGCCAGCAGCTTGGATGGGGGTAATCAGCCCCAGCATTTT | CASSLDGGNQPQHF
TRBJ2-1 | few | TRBV18 | TRBD2 | TGTGCCAGCTCACCATCCCTTAGCGGGAGGGCCGATGAGCAGTTCTTC | CASSPSLSGRADEQFF
TRBJ2-1 | few | TRBV7-2 | TRBD2 | TGTGCCAGCAGCCTCCTAAGCGGGAGCTACAATGAGCAGTTCTTC | CASSLLSGSYNEQFF
TRBJ2-6 | - | TRBV5-1 | - | TGCGCCAGCAGCTTGGCGGGGTCTGGGGCCAACGTCCTGACTTTC | CASSLAGSGANVLTF
TRBJ1-5 | - | TRBV19 | - | TGTGCCAGTAGTAAAGCTTTCAATCAGCCCCAGCATTTT | CASSKAFNQPQHF
TRBJ1-4 | - | TRBV5-5 | - | TGTGCCAGCAGCTTGCAGGGGCTTGGGGGTGAAAAACTGTTTTTT | CASSLQGLGGEKLFF
TRBJ1-6 | medium-sized | TRBV4-1 | - | TGCGCCAGCAGCCAAACAGGCCTCGGAAGCTCCTATAATTCACCCCTCCACTTT | CASSQTGLGSSYNSPLHF
TRBJ2-7 | - | TRBV11-2 | - | TGTGCCAGCAGCTTCGCCTACGAGCAGTACTTC | CASSFAYEQYF
TRBJ1-5 | - | TRBV19 | - | TGTGCCAGTAGGATCTCCGGGACGGTAGACAATCAGCCCCAGCATTTT | CASRISGTVDNQPQHF
TRBJ2-7 | - | TRBV6-5 | - | TGTGCCACACAAAGGCTGCTATCAGTTTACGAGCAGTACTTC | CATQRLLSVYEQYF
TRBJ2-7 | once | TRBV5-1 | TRBD2 | TGCGCCAGCAGCTTGGGTCCTAGCGGGTACGAGCAGTACTTC | CASSLGPSGYEQYF
TRBJ1-1 | - | TRBV4-3 | TRBD1 | TGCGCCAGCAGCCAAGCCCTCAGGGGGTTGAACACTGAAGCTTTCTTT | CASSQALRGLNTEAFF
TRBJ1-2 | few | TRBV6-6 | TRBD1 | TGTGCCAGCAGCCCGGGACAGGGTCTTGGCTACACCTTC | CASSPGQGLGYTF
TRBJ1-4 | - | TRBV19 | - | TGTGCCAGTAGTGCCCTGGACAGAGAAAAACTGTTTTTT | CASSALDREKLFF
TRBJ2-7 | - | TRBV9 | - | TGTGCCAGCAGCGTAGCTAGCCCGTTGCCGTTGCTGGCGGCCCCCCCGGAAGAGCAGTACTTC | CASSVASPLPLLAAPPEEQYF
TRBJ2-1 | - | TRBV2 | - | TGTGCCAGCAGCCTCCGGAATGAGCAGTTCTTC | CASSLRNEQFF
TRBJ2-4 | - | TRBV19 | - | TGTGCCAGTAGTATAGGTGGAGCGGGGACAGCTCTCTTC | CASSIGGAGTALF
TRBJ1-1 | - | TRBV27 | TRBD1 | TGTGCCAGCAGTTTTACAGGGGGGACTGAAGCTTTCTTT | CASSFTGGTEAFF
TRBJ2-2 | few | TRBV6-4 | TRBD1 | TGTGCCAGCGGGACAGGGGAGACCACCGGGGAGCTGTTTTTT | CASGTGETTGELFF
TRBJ1-1 | - | TRBV19 | - | TGTGCCAGTAGTCCCCAGACTAACACTGAAGCTTTCTTT | CASSPQTNTEAFF
TRBJ1-6 | - | TRBV3-1/TRBV3-2 | - | TGTGCCAGCAGCCCACAGGTGTCTAATTCACCCCTCCACTTT | CASSPQVSNSPLHF
TRBJ2-1 | - | TRBV10-1 | TRBD2 | TGCGCCAGCAAATTAGCCGGGACTAGCAAGAACAATGAGCAGTTCTTC | CASKLAGTSKNNEQFF
TRBJ1-5 | - | TRBV4-1 | - | TGCGCCAGCAGCCAAGATAAGGGCGGCGGTCAGCCCCAGCATTTT | CASSQDKGGGQPQHF
TRBJ1-2 | - | TRBV5-1 | - | TGCGCCAGCAGCCCCCTGGTTGGCGCCAACTATGGCTACACCTTC | CASSPLVGANYGYTF
TRBJ2-1 | - | TRBV6-4 | - | TGTGCCAGCAGTGACCCAAATGGGGGAGTCCATGAGCAGTTCTTC | CASSDPNGGVHEQFF
TRBJ2-7 | - | TRBV2 | - | TGTGCCAGCACCCTAAACGGAGGAGGGGGGCCCTACGAGCAGTACTTC | CASTLNGGGGPYEQYF
TRBJ2-4 | - | TRBV28 | - | TGTGCCAGCACTACTAGTAGGGAAGTGGGCATTCAGTACTTC | CASTTSREVGIQYF
TRBJ2-1 | - | TRBV7-9 | TRBD2 | TGTGCCAGCAGCTCCAAAGGACTAGCGGATTCCTACAATGAGCAGTTCTTC | CASSSKGLADSYNEQFF
TRBJ1-1 | - | TRBV6-6 | - | TGTGCCAGCCGCGGAGATCAGGGCACCTCTGAAGCTTTCTTT | CASRGDQGTSEAFF
TRBJ1-1 | - | TRBV2 | - | TGTGCCAGCAGTGTGGTAACTGAAGCTTTCTTT | CASSVVTEAFF
TRBJ2-7 | - | TRBV4-3 | TRBD2 | TGCGCCAGCAGCCCGGGACTAGCCTACGAGCAGTACTTC | CASSPGLAYEQYF
TRBJ2-3 | - | TRBV7-3 | - | TGTGCCAGCAGCTTAAGGCCAGCTGTGGGTATAGATACGCAGTATTTT | CASSLRPAVGIDTQYF
TRBJ2-3 | - | TRBV3-1/TRBV3-2 | TRBD2 | TGTGCCAGCAGCTTTGTAGCGGGAGGGAGCACAGATACGCAGTATTTT | CASSFVAGGSTDTQYF
TRBJ2-2 | - | TRBV2 | - | TGTGCCAGCAGTTCGAGGACGAACACCGGGGAGCTGTTTTTT | CASSSRTNTGELFF
TRBJ2-7 | - | TRBV27 | - | TGTGCCAGCAGTTCTGATCCCTACTACGAGCAGTACTTC | CASSSDPYYEQYF
TRBJ2-2 | - | TRBV7-9 | TRBD2 | TGTGCCAGCAGCTTCCTAGCTAGCGGGACCTCCGGGGAGCTGTTTTTT | CASSFLASGTSGELFF
TRBJ1-5 | - | TRBV19 | TRBD1 | TGTGCCAGTACCCCCAGTACAGGGGCCCCCGTGGGGCAGCATTTT | CASTPSTGAPVGQHF
TRBJ1-4 | - | TRBV7-6 | TRBD1 | TGTGCCAGCAGCCTAACCACAGGGGCCCCTAATGAAAAACTGTTTTTT | CASSLTTGAPNEKLFF